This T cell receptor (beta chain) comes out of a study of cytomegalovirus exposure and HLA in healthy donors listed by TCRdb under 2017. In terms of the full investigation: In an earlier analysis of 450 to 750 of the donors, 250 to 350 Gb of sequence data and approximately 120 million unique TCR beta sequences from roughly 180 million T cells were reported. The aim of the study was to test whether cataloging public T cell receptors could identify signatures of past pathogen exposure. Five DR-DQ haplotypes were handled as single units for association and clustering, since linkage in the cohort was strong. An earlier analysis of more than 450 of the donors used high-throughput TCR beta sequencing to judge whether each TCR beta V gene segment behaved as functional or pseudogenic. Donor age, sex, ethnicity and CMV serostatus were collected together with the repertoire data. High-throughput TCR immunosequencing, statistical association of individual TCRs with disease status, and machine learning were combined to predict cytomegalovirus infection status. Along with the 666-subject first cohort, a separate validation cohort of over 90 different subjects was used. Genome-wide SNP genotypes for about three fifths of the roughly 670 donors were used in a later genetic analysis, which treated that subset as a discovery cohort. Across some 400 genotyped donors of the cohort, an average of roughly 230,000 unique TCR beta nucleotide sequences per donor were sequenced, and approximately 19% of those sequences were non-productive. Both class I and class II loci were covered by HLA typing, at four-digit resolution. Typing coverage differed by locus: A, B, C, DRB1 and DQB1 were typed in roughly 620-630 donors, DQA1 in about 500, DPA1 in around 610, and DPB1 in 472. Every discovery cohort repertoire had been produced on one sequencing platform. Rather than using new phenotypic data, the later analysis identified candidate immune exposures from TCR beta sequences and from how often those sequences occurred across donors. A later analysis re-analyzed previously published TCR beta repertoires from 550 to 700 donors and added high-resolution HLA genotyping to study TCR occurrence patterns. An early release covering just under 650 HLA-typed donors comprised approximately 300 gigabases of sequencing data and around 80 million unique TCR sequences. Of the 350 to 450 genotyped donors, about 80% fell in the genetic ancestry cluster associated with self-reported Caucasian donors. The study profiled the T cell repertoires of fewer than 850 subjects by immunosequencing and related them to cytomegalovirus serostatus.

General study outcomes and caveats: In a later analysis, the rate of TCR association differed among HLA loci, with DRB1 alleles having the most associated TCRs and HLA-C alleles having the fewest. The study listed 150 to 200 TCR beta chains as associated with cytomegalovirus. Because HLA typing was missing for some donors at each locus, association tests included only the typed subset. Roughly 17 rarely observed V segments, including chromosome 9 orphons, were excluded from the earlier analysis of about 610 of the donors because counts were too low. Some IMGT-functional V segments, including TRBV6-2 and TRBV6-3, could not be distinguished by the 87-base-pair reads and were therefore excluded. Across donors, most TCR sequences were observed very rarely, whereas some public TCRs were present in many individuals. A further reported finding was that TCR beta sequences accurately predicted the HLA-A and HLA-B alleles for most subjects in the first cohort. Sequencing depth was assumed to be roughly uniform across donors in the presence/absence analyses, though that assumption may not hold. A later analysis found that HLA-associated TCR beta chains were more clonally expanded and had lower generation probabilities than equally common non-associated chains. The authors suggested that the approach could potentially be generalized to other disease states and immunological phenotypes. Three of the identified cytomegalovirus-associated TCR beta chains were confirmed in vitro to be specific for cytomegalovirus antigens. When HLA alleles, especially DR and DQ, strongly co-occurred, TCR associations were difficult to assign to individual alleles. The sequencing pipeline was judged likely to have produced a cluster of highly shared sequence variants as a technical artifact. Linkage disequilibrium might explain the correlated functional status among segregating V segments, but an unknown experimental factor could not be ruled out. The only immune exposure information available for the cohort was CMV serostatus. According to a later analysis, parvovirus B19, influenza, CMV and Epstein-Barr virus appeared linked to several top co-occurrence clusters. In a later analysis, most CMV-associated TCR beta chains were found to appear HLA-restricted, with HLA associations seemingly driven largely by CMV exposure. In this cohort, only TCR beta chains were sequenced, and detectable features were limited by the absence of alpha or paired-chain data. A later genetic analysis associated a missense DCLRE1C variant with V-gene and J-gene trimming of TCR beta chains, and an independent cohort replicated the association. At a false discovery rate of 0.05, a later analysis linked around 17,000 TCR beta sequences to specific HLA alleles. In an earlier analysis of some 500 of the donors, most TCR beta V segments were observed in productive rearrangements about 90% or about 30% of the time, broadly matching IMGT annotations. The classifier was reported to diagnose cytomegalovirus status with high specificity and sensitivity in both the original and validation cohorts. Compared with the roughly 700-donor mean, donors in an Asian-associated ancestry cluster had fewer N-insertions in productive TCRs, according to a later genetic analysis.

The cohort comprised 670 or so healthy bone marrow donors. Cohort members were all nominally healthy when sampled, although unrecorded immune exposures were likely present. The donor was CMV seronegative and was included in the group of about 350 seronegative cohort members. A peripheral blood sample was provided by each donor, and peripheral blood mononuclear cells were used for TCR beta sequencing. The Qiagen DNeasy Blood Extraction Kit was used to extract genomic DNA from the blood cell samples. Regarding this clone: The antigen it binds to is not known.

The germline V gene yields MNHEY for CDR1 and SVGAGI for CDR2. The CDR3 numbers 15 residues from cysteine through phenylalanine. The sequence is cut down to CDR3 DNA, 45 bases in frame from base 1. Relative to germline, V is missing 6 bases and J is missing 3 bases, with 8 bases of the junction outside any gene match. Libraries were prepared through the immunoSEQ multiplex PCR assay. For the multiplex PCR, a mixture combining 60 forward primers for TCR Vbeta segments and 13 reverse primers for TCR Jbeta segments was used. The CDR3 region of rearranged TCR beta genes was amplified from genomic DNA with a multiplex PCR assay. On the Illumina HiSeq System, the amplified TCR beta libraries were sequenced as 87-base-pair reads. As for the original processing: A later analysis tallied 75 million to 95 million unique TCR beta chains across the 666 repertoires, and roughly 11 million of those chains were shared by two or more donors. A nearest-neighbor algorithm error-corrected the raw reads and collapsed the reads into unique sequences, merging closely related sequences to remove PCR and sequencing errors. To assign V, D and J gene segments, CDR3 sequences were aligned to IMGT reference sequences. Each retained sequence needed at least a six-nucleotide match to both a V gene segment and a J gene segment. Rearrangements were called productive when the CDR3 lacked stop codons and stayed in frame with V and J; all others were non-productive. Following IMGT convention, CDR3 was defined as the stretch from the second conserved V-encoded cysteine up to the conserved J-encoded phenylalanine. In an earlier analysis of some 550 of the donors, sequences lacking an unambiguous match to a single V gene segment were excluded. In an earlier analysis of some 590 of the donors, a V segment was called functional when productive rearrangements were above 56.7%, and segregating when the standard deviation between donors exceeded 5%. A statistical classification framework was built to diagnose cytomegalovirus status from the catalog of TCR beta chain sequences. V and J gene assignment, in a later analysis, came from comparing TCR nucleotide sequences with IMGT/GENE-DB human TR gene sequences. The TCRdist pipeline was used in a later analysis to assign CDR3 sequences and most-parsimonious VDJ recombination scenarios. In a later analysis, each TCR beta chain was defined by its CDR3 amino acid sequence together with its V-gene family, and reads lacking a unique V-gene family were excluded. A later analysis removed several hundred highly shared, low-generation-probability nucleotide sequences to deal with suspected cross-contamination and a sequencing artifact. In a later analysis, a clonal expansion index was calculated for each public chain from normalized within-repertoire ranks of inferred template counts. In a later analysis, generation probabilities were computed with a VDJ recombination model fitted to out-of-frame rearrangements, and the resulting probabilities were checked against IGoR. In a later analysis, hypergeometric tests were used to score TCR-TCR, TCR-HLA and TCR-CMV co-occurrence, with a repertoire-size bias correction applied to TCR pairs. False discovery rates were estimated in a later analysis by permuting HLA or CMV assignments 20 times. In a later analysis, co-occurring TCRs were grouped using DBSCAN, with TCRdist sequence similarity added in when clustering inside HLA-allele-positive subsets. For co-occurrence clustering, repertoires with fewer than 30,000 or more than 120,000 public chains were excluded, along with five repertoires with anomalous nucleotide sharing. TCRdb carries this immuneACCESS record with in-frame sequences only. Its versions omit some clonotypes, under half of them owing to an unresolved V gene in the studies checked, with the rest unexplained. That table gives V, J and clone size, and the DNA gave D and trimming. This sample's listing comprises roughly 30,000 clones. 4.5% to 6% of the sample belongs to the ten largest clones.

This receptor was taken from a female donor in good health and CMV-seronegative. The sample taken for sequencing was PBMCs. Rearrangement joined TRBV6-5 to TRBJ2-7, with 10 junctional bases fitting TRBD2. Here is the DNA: TGTGCCAGCAGACCGAGCGGGGGGGCTCTCTACGAGCAGTACTTC. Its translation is CASRPSGGALYEQYF.